The sequence of this TCR beta chain was determined in a study of T cell changes during pregnancy in multiple sclerosis. The CDR3 spans 14 residues. Deletions cut 5 bases from V and 0 bases from J, with 10 bases between. Germline loops: CDR1 SGHTA, CDR2 FQGTGA. Only in-frame clones appear in the TCRdb table, and some are missing; sequencing was by immunoSEQ multiplex PCR. The data contain 50,000 or so clones, about 90% of them seen just once; the ten biggest clones take up about 0.49%. The sequenced sample was CD4+ T cells from peripheral blood mononuclear cells, obtained after pregnancy. This chain joins TRBV7-3 and TRBJ1-1; D gene uncertain. This receptor was taken from a female donor in good health, enrolled as a control in a pregnancy study. CDR3 in DNA: TGTGCCAGCAGCCACACCACAGTGAACACTGAAGCTTTCTTT. This sequence encodes CASSHTTVNTEAFF.